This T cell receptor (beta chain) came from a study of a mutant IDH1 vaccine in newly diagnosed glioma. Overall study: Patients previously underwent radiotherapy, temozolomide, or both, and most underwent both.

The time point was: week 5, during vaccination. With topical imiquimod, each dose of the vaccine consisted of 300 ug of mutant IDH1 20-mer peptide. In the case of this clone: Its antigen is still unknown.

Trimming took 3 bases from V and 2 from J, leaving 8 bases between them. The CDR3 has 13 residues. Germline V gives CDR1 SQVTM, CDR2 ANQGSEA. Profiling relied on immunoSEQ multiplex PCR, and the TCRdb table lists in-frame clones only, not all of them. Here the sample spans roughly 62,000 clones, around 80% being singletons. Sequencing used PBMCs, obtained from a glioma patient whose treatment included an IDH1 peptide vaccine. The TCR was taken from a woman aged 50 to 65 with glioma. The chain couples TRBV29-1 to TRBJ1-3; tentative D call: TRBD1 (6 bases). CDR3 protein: CSVEEGAGNTIYF. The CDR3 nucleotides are TGCAGCGTTGAGGAGGGGGCTGGAAACACCATATATTTT. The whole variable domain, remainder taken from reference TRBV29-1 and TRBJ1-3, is SAVISQKPSRDICQRGTSLTIQCQVDSQVTMMFWYRQQPGQSLTLIATANQGSEATYESGFVIDKFPISRPNLTFSTLTVSNMSPEDSSIYLCSVEEGAGNTIYFGEGSWLTVV.